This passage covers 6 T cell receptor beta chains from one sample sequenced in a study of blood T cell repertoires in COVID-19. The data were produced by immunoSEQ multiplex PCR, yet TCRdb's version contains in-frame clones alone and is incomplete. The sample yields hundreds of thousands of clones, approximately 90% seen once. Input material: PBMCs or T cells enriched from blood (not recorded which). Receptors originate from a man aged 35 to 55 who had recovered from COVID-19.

Written as DNA, the CDR3 is TGTGCTACTAGCGGGATGAACACCGGGGAGCTGTTTTTT. This sequence encodes CATSGMNTGELFF. This sequence joins TRBV2 and TRBJ2-2; 10 bases align to TRBD2. The germline CDR1 and CDR2 sequences are SNHLY and FYNNEI. The CDR3 has 13 amino acids.

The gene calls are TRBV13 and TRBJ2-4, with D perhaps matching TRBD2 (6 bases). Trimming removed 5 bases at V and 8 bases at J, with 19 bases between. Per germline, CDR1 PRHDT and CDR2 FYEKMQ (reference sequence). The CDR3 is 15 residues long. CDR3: CASSKNAGRGDIQYF. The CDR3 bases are TGTGCCAGCAGCAAGAACGCGGGAAGAGGGGACATTCAGTACTTC.

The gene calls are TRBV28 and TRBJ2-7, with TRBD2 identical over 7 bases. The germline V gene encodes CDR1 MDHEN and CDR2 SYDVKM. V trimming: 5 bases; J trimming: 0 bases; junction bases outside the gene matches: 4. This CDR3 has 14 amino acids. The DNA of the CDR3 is TGTGCCAGCAGTCCGGGCGGGAGCTCCTACGAGCAGTACTTC. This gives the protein CASSPGGSSYEQYF.

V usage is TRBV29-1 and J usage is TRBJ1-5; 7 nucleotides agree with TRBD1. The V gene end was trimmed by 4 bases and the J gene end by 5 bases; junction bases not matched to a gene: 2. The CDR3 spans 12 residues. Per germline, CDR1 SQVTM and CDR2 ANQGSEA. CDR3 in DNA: TGCAGCGTTGGGGACAGTTATCAGCCCCAGCATTTT. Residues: CSVGDSYQPQHF.

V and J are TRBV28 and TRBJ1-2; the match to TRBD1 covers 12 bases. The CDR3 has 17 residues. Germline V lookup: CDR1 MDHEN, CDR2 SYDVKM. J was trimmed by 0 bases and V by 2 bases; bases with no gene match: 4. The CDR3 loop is CASSLRDRGPSNYGYTF. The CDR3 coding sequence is TGTGCCAGCAGTTTAAGGGACAGGGGGCCGTCTAACTATGGCTACACCTTC.

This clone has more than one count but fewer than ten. This CDR3 reads CASSLGDRVKGTGELFF. DNA of the CDR3: TGTGCCAGCAGTTTAGGGGACAGAGTTAAGGGAACCGGGGAGCTGTTTTTT. The chain employs TRBV28 and TRBJ2-2, with 7 bases lining up with TRBD1. With 2 bases clipped from V and 5 bases from J, the junction kept 11 bases outside the gene matches. The CDR3 is made up of 17 amino acids. In germline, CDR1 is MDHEN, CDR2 SYDVKM. The full variable domain, its missing parts supplied by reference TRBV28 and TRBJ2-2, is DVKVTQSSRYLVKRTGEKVFLECVQDMDHENMFWYRQDPGLGLRLIYFSYDVKMKEKGDIPEGYSVSREKKERFSLILESASTNQTSMYLCASSLGDRVKGTGELFFGEGSRLTVL.